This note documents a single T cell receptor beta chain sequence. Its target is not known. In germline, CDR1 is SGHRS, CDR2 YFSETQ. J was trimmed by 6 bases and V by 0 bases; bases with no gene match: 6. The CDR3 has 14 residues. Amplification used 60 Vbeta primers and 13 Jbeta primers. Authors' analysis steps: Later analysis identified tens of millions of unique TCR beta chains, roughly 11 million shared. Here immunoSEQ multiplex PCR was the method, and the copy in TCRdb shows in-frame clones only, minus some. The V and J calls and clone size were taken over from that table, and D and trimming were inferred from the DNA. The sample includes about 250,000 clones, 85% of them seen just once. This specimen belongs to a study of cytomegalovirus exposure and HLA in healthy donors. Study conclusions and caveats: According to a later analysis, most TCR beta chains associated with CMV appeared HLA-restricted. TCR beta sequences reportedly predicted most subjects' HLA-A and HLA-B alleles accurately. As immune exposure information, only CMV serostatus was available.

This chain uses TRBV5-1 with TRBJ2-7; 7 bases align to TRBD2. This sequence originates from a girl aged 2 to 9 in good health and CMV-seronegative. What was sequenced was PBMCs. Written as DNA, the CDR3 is TGCGCCAGCAGCTTGGGACTAGCTGACGCCGAGCAGTACTTC. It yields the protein CASSLGLADAEQYF.